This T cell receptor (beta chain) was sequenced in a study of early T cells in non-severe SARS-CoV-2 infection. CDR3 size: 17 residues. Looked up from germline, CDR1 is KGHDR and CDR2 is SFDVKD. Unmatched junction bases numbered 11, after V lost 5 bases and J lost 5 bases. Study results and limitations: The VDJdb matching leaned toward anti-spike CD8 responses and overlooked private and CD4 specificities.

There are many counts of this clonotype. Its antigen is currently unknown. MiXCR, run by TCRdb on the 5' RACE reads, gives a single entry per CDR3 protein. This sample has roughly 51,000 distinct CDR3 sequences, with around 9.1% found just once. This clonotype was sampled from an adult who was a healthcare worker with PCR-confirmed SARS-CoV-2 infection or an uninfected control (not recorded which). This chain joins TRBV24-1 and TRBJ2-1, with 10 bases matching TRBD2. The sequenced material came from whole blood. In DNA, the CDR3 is TGTGCCACCAGTGCAGGTCGGTCTAGCGGGAGCCACAATGAGCAGTTCTTC. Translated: CATSAGRSSGSHNEQFF.